A single T cell receptor (beta chain) is shown here with its context. The data derive from a study of blood T cell repertoires in COVID-19. The germline V gene has CDR1 MNHEY and CDR2 SMNVEV (reference sequence). CDR3 size: 15 residues. V lost 5 bases and J 2 bases, leaving 13 bases between the germline ends. The repertoire was sequenced with immunoSEQ multiplex PCR; TCRdb's copy has only in-frame clones and lacks some. The sample holds fewer than 350,000 clones, around nine tenths seen once. Assignments of participants to cohorts depended upon their own reported clinical history. People in the exposed group encountered a COVID-19 case within 2 weeks before entering the study.

V gene TRBV27 combines with J gene TRBJ2-1; possible D gene TRBD2, 6 bases. The receptor's source is a woman in her twenties or thirties who had been exposed to COVID-19. Sequenced input: PBMCs or T cells enriched from blood (not recorded which). The CDR3 protein is CASSGFGRAYNEQFF. For the CDR3, the DNA is TGTGCCAGCAGTGGCTTCGGGAGAGCCTACAATGAGCAGTTCTTC.